The rows below give T cell receptor beta chains drawn from one sample of a study of T cell responses to AZD1222 COVID-19 vaccine. TCRdb's copy holds only in-frame clones and misses some; the assay was immunoSEQ multiplex PCR. The sample has 100,000 or so clones, approximately 91% seen once. Specimen: peripheral blood, collected on day 0 of AZD1222 vaccination. The receptors derive from an adult in good health. Each CDR3 is given with its conserved first and last residue. The D gene is left open where the match is weak. Part of the rows lack a size; the others show once, few, many or a class for expanded clones.

>TRBV7-9|-|TRBJ2-7|-
CASGRQDRDYEQYF
TGTGCCAGTGGTCGGCAGGACCGCGACTACGAGCAGTACTTC
>TRBV7-9|-|TRBJ2-3|TRBD1
CASSLARGTGTGTDTQYF
TGTGCCAGCAGCTTAGCGAGGGGTACGGGGACAGGCACAGATACGCAGTATTTT
>TRBV9|-|TRBJ1-3|-
CASSPLFDTNSGNTIYF
TGTGCCAGCAGCCCCCTATTTGACACGAACTCTGGAAACACCATATATTTT
>TRBV3-1/TRBV3-2|-|TRBJ2-1|-
CASSPSTRAEQFF
TGTGCCAGCAGCCCAAGCACACGTGCGGAGCAGTTCTTC
>TRBV19|-|TRBJ1-1|TRBD1
CASSMETGKRSKAFF
TGTGCCAGTAGTATGGAGACAGGGAAAAGGAGTAAAGCTTTCTTT
>TRBV18|few|TRBJ2-7|-
CASSAGLHYEQYF
TGTGCCAGCTCAGCCGGGTTACATTACGAGCAGTACTTC
>TRBV24-1|-|TRBJ2-1|-
CATSDRGLGRKQFF
TGTGCCACCAGTGACCGTGGCCTTGGTAGAAAGCAGTTCTTC
>TRBV7-9|medium-sized|TRBJ1-1|-
CASSSQGITEAFF
TGTGCCAGCAGCTCTCAGGGAATCACTGAAGCTTTCTTT
>TRBV27|-|TRBJ1-1|TRBD1
CATLDRQGMDTEAFF
TGTGCCACCCTGGACCGACAGGGCATGGACACTGAAGCTTTCTTT
>TRBV19|-|TRBJ2-7|TRBD2
CASTIGGGDYEQYF
TGTGCCAGTACCATCGGGGGGGGAGACTACGAGCAGTACTTC
>TRBV6-2/TRBV6-3|-|TRBJ1-4|TRBD1
CASSSGTATNEKLFF
TGTGCCAGCAGTTCCGGGACAGCAACTAATGAAAAACTGTTTTTT
>TRBV7-9|-|TRBJ1-2|-
CASSLAGTVYGYTF
TGTGCCAGCAGCTTAGCAGGGACCGTCTATGGCTACACCTTC
>TRBV5-4|once|TRBJ1-1|-
CASSFGATEAFF
TGTGCCAGCAGCTTTGGGGCTACTGAAGCTTTCTTT
>TRBV27|-|TRBJ1-1|-
CASSLSPIGTEAFF
TGTGCCAGCAGTTTATCCCCCATAGGAACTGAAGCTTTCTTT
>TRBV10-3|-|TRBJ2-7|-
CAISGGSGGADEQYF
TGTGCCATCAGTGGAGGTTCCGGGGGTGCGGACGAGCAGTACTTC
>TRBV7-2|once|TRBJ2-7|-
CASSLDEGLSYEQYF
TGTGCCAGCAGCCTCGACGAAGGGCTCTCCTACGAGCAGTACTTC
>TRBV3-1/TRBV3-2|-|TRBJ2-1|-
CASSQDRVNEQFF
TGTGCCAGCAGCCAAGACAGGGTGAATGAGCAGTTCTTC
>TRBV3-1/TRBV3-2|-|TRBJ1-1|-
CASSQLFSAEAFF
TGTGCCAGCAGCCAACTGTTTAGCGCTGAAGCTTTCTTT
>TRBV11-3|-|TRBJ1-4|-
CASSPESYAEKLFF
TGTGCCAGCAGCCCAGAGTCATATGCCGAAAAACTGTTTTTT
>TRBV11-3|-|TRBJ2-1|-
CASRPGGVPSNEQFF
TGTGCCAGCAGGCCGGGCGGGGTCCCAAGCAATGAGCAGTTCTTC
>TRBV5-1|-|TRBJ2-5|-
CASSLASGAETQYF
TGCGCCAGCAGCTTGGCCTCGGGGGCTGAGACCCAGTACTTC
>TRBV10-1|-|TRBJ2-7|-
CASQGGDEQYF
TGCGCCAGCCAGGGTGGTGACGAGCAGTACTTC
>TRBV3-1/TRBV3-2|-|TRBJ2-2|TRBD2
CASSRGGNTGELFF
TGTGCCAGCAGCCGGGGGGGGAACACCGGGGAGCTGTTTTTT
>TRBV19|-|TRBJ1-5|-
CASSRPLHEPQHF
TGTGCCAGTAGTCGGCCCCTCCACGAGCCCCAGCATTTT
>TRBV3-1/TRBV3-2|-|TRBJ1-1|-
CASSRSVTEAFF
TGTGCCAGCAGTCGGAGCGTCACTGAAGCTTTCTTT
>TRBV9|few|TRBJ2-1|TRBD2
CASSVLAGGPGNEQFF
TGTGCCAGCAGCGTACTAGCGGGGGGGCCTGGAAATGAGCAGTTCTTC
>TRBV11-3|once|TRBJ2-1|TRBD2
CASSLEQGLAGYMNEQFF
TGTGCCAGCAGCTTAGAACAGGGACTAGCGGGGTATATGAATGAGCAGTTCTTC
>TRBV6-5|-|TRBJ1-6|TRBD1
CASSWDRGNSPLHF
TGTGCCAGCAGTTGGGACAGGGGGAATTCACCCCTCCACTTT
>TRBV27|once|TRBJ1-2|-
CASKNPGNYGYTF
TGTGCCAGCAAAAATCCAGGGAACTATGGCTACACCTTC
>TRBV4-1|-|TRBJ2-7|TRBD2
CASSRGRAGARGNEQYF
TGCGCCAGCAGCCGTGGAAGAGCGGGAGCAAGGGGTAACGAGCAGTACTTC
>TRBV5-1|-|TRBJ2-3|TRBD1
CASSGSGQGNTDTQYF
TGCGCCAGCAGCGGATCTGGACAGGGAAACACAGATACGCAGTATTTT
>TRBV10-3|few|TRBJ2-2|-
CAISGRNTGELFF
TGTGCCATCAGTGGGCGCAACACCGGGGAGCTGTTTTTT
>TRBV3-1/TRBV3-2|-|TRBJ2-1|-
CASSQDVGGYNEQFF
TGTGCCAGCAGCCAAGATGTCGGGGGCTACAATGAGCAGTTCTTC
>TRBV27|-|TRBJ2-7|-
CASRRGGEQYF
TGTGCCAGCAGGCGTGGAGGAGAGCAGTACTTC
>TRBV6-5|-|TRBJ1-1|-
CASSPRARFTEAFF
TGTGCCAGCAGTCCCCGGGCCCGGTTCACTGAAGCTTTCTTT
>TRBV7-9|-|TRBJ2-5|-
CASSFRIGGAKETQYF
TGTGCCAGCAGCTTCCGAATAGGCGGGGCTAAAGAGACCCAGTACTTC
>TRBV3-1/TRBV3-2|-|TRBJ1-1|-
CASSQRQQDTEAFF
TGTGCCAGCAGCCAGCGACAGCAGGACACTGAAGCTTTCTTT
>TRBV11-2|-|TRBJ2-6|-
CASSPGGRWANVLTF
TGTGCCAGCAGCCCCGGGGGGCGCTGGGCCAACGTCCTGACTTTC
>TRBV18|-|TRBJ2-1|TRBD2
CASSPLGGSRYEQFF
TGTGCCAGCTCACCCCTCGGCGGGAGTAGGTATGAGCAGTTCTTC
>TRBV6-5|-|TRBJ2-7|-
CASNPPGEQYF
TGTGCCAGCAATCCACCCGGGGAGCAGTACTTC
>TRBV5-1|-|TRBJ2-2|TRBD1
CASSEGQGFSGELFF
TGCGCCAGCAGCGAGGGACAGGGTTTTTCCGGGGAGCTGTTTTTT
>TRBV15|-|TRBJ2-1|-
CATSRDGTPTYNEQFF
TGTGCCACCAGCAGAGATGGGACTCCTACTTACAATGAGCAGTTCTTC
>TRBV5-1|-|TRBJ2-4|TRBD2
CASSLVEREGIQYF
TGCGCCAGCAGCTTGGTTGAGCGGGAGGGCATTCAGTACTTC
>TRBV29-1|-|TRBJ1-1|-
CSPMAGAEAFF
TGCAGCCCTATGGCTGGGGCTGAAGCTTTCTTT
>TRBV29-1|-|TRBJ2-3|-
CSVDSRPQYF
TGCAGCGTTGACTCCCGCCCGCAGTATTTT
>TRBV5-6|-|TRBJ2-7|TRBD2
CASSLSSGLAYEQYF
TGTGCCAGCAGCTTGTCTTCGGGACTAGCCTACGAGCAGTACTTC
>TRBV10-3|-|TRBJ2-7|TRBD1
CAISPGQGDGEQYF
TGTGCCATCAGCCCCGGACAGGGGGATGGCGAGCAGTACTTC
>TRBV6-5|-|TRBJ2-7|-
CASKGTQAPYLYF
TGTGCCAGCAAGGGGACACAGGCACCCTATCTGTACTTC
>TRBV28|-|TRBJ2-7|-
CASRNAHEQYF
TGTGCCAGCAGGAACGCCCACGAGCAGTACTTC
>TRBV21-1|-|TRBJ2-2|-
CANPDRGDTGELFF
TGTGCGAACCCGGACAGGGGGGACACCGGGGAGCTGTTTTTT
>TRBV5-1|-|TRBJ2-2|-
CASSFPSTGELFF
TGCGCCAGCAGCTTCCCTTCCACCGGGGAGCTGTTTTTT
>TRBV10-1|-|TRBJ2-1|TRBD1
CASSESGTGYNEQFF
TGCGCCAGCAGTGAGTCCGGGACAGGGTACAATGAGCAGTTCTTC
>TRBV10-1|-|TRBJ1-5|-
CASRCSRPGLQPQHF
TGCGCCAGCAGGTGTAGTCGGCCAGGGCTTCAGCCCCAGCATTTT
>TRBV11-1|-|TRBJ2-5|-
CASSLEFGPTETQYF
TGTGCCAGCAGCTTGGAGTTCGGGCCGACGGAGACCCAGTACTTC